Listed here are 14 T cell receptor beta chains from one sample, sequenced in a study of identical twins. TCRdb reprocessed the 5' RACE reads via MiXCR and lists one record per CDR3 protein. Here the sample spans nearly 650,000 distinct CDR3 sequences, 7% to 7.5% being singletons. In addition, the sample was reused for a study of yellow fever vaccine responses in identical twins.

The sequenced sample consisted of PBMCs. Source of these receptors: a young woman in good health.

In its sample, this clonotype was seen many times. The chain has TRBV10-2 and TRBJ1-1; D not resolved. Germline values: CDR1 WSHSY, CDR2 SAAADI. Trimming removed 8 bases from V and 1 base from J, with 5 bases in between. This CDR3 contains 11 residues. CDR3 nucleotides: TGCGCCAGCGAGTGGAACACTGAAGCTTTCTTT. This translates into CASEWNTEAFF.

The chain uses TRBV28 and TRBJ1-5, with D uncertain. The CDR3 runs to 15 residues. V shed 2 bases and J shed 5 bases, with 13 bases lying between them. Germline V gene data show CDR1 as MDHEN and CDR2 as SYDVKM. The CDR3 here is CASSLPTDYYQPQHF. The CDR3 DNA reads TGTGCCAGCAGTTTACCCACAGATTATTATCAGCCCCAGCATTTT.

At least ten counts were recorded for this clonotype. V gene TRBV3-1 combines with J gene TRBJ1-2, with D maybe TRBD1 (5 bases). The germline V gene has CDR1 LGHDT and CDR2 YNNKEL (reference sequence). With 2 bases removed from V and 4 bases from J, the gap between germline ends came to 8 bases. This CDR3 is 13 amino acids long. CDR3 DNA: TGTGCCAGCAGCCAACGAGGGACCTATGGCTACACCTTC. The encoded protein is CASSQRGTYGYTF.

CDR3 sequence (DNA): TGCAGTGCTCCCGCGTGGGATACGCAGTATTTT. Translation gives CSAPAWDTQYF. The rearrangement links TRBV20-1 to TRBJ2-3; D gene uncertain. Germline CDR1 and CDR2: DFQATT and SNEGSKA (reference sequence). V was trimmed by 5 bases and J by 6 bases, leaving 9 bases between them. The CDR3 totals 11 residues.

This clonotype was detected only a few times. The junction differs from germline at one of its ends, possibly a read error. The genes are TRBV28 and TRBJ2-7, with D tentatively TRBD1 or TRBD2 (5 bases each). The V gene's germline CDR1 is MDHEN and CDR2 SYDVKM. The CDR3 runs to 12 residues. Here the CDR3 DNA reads TGTGCCAGCAGGAGGACCGACGGGGCCCAGGACTTC. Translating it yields CASRRTDGAQDF.

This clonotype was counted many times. Here the CDR3 DNA reads TGTGCCAGCAGCGGGGGGACTAGTCGGGGCACCGGGGAGCTGTTTTTT. Its protein is CASSGGTSRGTGELFF. V is TRBV2 and J is TRBJ2-2; 8 nucleotides line up with TRBD2. With 6 bases clipped from V and 4 bases from J, the junction kept 10 bases outside the gene matches. The CDR3 spans 16 residues. From germline, CDR1 is SNHLY and CDR2 FYNNEI.

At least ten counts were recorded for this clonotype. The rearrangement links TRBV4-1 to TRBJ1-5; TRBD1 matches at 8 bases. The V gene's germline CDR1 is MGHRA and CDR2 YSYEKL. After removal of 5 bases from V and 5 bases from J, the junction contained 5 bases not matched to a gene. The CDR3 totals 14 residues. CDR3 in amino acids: CASSADRVDQPQHF. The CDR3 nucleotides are TGCGCCAGCAGCGCGGACAGGGTTGATCAGCCCCAGCATTTT.

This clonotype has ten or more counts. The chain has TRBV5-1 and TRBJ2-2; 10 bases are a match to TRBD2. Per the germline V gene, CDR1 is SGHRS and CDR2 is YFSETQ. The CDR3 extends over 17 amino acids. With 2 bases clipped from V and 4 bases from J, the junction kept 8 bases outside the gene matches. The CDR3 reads CASSFFPLAGVTGELFF. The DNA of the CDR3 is TGCGCCAGCAGCTTTTTCCCTCTAGCGGGAGTCACCGGGGAGCTGTTTTTT.

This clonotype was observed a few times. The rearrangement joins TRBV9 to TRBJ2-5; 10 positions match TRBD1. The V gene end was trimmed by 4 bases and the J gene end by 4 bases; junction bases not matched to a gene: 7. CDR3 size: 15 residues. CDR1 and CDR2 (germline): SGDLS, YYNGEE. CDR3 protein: CASSRGQGLSETQYF. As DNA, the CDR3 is TGTGCCAGCAGCCGGGGACAGGGGCTGTCAGAGACCCAGTACTTC. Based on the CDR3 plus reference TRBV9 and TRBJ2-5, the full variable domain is DSGVTQTPKHLITATGQRVTLRCSPRSGDLSVYWYQQSLDQGLQFLIQYYNGEERAKGNILERFSAQQFPDLHSELNLSSLELGDSALYFCASSRGQGLSETQYFGPGTRLLVL.

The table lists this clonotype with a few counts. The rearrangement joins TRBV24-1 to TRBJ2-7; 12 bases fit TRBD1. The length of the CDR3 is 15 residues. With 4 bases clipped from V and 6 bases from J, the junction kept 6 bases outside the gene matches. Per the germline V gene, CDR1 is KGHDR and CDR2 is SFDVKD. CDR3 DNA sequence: TGTGCCACCAGTGAAGCCGGGACAGGGGGCTTCGAGCAGTACTTC. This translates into CATSEAGTGGFEQYF.

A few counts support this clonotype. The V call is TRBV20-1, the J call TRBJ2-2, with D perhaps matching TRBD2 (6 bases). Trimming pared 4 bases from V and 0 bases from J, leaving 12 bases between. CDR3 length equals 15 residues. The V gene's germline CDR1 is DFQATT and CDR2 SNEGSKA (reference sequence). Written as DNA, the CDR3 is TGCAGTGCTATTGGCGGGAACCCGAACACCGGGGAGCTGTTTTTT. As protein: CSAIGGNPNTGELFF.

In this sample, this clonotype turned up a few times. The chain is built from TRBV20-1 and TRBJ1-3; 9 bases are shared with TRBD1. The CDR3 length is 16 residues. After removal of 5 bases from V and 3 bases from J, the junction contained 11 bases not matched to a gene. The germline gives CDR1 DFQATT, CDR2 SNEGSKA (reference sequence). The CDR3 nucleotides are TGCAGTGCTTCCCGGAAGGGACAGGGCGTTGGAAACACCATATATTTT. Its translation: CSASRKGQGVGNTIYF.

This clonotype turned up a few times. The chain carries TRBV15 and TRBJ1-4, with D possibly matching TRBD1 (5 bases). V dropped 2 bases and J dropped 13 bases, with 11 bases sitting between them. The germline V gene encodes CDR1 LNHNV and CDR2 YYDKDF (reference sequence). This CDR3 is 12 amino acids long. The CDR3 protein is CATSRIQGSLFF. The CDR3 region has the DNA TGTGCCACCAGCAGAATCCAGGGATCACTGTTTTTT.

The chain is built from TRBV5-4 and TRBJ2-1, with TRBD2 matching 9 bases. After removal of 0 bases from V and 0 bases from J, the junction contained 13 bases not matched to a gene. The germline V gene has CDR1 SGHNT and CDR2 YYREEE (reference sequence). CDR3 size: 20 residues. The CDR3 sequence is CASSLAPTSGWASSYNEQFF. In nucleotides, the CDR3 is TGTGCCAGCAGCTTGGCTCCCACTAGCGGGTGGGCATCCTCCTACAATGAGCAGTTCTTC.